This is a list of T cell receptor beta chains from one sample in a study of shared clonotypes between healthy human individuals. The data were produced by immunoSEQ multiplex PCR, yet TCRdb's version contains in-frame clones alone and is incomplete. The table records 470,000 or so clones, around four fifths of them present only once. The source material was PBMCs. The source of these receptors is a woman in her forties in good health. Some clones in this sample may be carry-over from other donors' samples. Both conserved end residues are part of each CDR3. A D gene is named only where the DNA matches it firmly. The size entry is marked missing in some rows and otherwise reads once, few, many or a size class.

J gene,CDR3 length,clone size,D gene,V gene,CDR3 protein,CDR3 DNA
TRBJ2-3,12,NA,NA,TRBV6-1,CASSVGADTQYF,TGTGCCAGCAGTGTAGGGGCTGATACGCAGTATTTT
TRBJ2-1,19,NA,NA,TRBV9,CASSVVSTLPESSYNEQFF,TGTGCCAGCAGCGTAGTTTCCACGCTTCCCGAGAGCTCCTACAATGAGCAGTTCTTC
TRBJ1-2,13,NA,TRBD1,TRBV29-1,CSAKTGIGYGYTF,TGCAGCGCAAAGACAGGGATTGGGTATGGCTACACCTTC
TRBJ2-1,14,NA,NA,TRBV4-1,CASSQDSGGRVQFF,TGCGCCAGCAGCCAAGACTCGGGGGGCCGCGTGCAGTTCTTC
TRBJ2-6,15,NA,NA,TRBV30,CAWSVGGSGANVLTF,TGTGCCTGGAGTGTAGGGGGCTCTGGGGCCAACGTCCTGACTTTC
TRBJ2-3,15,many,NA,TRBV6-4,CASSDSVGSTDTQYF,TGTGCCAGCAGTGACTCGGTAGGCAGCACAGATACGCAGTATTTT
TRBJ2-3,15,NA,TRBD2,TRBV10-3,CAISEGRESTDTQYF,TGTGCCATCAGTGAGGGGCGGGAGAGCACAGATACGCAGTATTTT
TRBJ1-2,14,NA,TRBD1,TRBV7-2,CASSFTGEVVGYTF,TGTGCCAGCAGCTTCACAGGGGAGGTAGTTGGCTACACCTTC
TRBJ2-7,16,NA,NA,TRBV14,CASSQLGAGGPYEQYF,TGTGCCAGCAGCCAGCTAGGGGCTGGAGGGCCCTACGAGCAGTACTTC
TRBJ2-7,15,NA,TRBD2,TRBV18,CASSQTASGSYEQYF,TGTGCCAGCTCTCAGACGGCTAGCGGGTCCTACGAGCAGTACTTC
TRBJ2-2,18,NA,TRBD2,TRBV7-2,CASKYTRGEGLEAGELFF,TGTGCCAGCAAATATACCCGCGGGGAGGGCCTGGAGGCCGGGGAGCTGTTTTTT
TRBJ1-1,15,NA,NA,TRBV6-1,CASSEVEVLNTEAFF,TGTGCCAGCAGTGAAGTGGAAGTCCTGAACACTGAAGCTTTCTTT
TRBJ2-2,16,NA,NA,TRBV7-7,CASSLASGAGTGELFF,TGTGCTAGCAGCTTAGCGTCCGGGGCCGGCACCGGGGAGCTGTTTTTT
TRBJ2-7,10,NA,NA,TRBV5-8,CASSLHEQYF,TGTGCCAGCAGCTTGCACGAGCAGTACTTC
TRBJ1-1,11,NA,NA,TRBV4-2,CASSQGTEAFF,TGTGCCAGCAGCCAGGGTACTGAAGCTTTCTTT
TRBJ1-2,11,NA,NA,TRBV7-9,CASSLEGPYTF,TGTGCCAGCAGCTTAGAAGGTCCCTACACCTTC
TRBJ2-2,15,NA,NA,TRBV11-2,CASSPGLAWGGELFF,TGTGCCAGCAGCCCAGGACTGGCCTGGGGCGGGGAGCTGTTTTTT
TRBJ2-1,12,NA,NA,TRBV7-2,CASTGSYNEQFF,TGTGCCAGCACCGGGTCGTACAATGAGCAGTTCTTC
TRBJ1-2,15,NA,TRBD1,TRBV5-1,CASSGTVGGVDGYTF,TGCGCCAGCAGCGGGACAGTCGGCGGGGTAGATGGCTACACCTTC
TRBJ2-7,14,NA,TRBD1,TRBV29-1,CSVQIPGQGHEQYF,TGCAGCGTCCAGATACCGGGACAGGGTCACGAGCAGTACTTC
TRBJ2-2,13,once,NA,TRBV7-6,CASSLHQSGELFF,TGTGCCAGCAGCCTTCACCAGTCCGGGGAGCTGTTTTTT
TRBJ1-2,15,NA,TRBD1,TRBV2,CASSDEGARWYGYTF,TGTGCCAGCAGTGATGAGGGGGCGCGTTGGTATGGCTACACCTTC
TRBJ2-7,14,NA,NA,TRBV2,CASTDREGSYEQYF,TGTGCCAGCACGGACAGGGAGGGCTCCTACGAGCAGTACTTC
TRBJ1-5,14,few,NA,TRBV2,CASSGGLGSQPQHF,TGTGCCAGCAGTGGGGGGTTGGGAAGTCAGCCCCAGCATTTT
TRBJ1-5,12,few,NA,TRBV7-2,CASSLVNQPQHF,TGTGCCAGCAGCTTAGTGAATCAGCCCCAGCATTTT
TRBJ2-4,13,few,NA,TRBV5-4,CASSEQAKNIQYF,TGTGCCAGCAGTGAACAAGCCAAAAACATTCAGTACTTC
TRBJ1-2,11,NA,NA,TRBV5-4,CASSLIGVQTF,TGTGCCAGCAGCTTGATTGGGGTACAGACCTTC
TRBJ1-2,14,NA,TRBD1,TRBV5-6,CASTLDRANYGYTF,TGTGCCAGCACCCTGGACAGGGCCAACTATGGCTACACCTTC
TRBJ2-3,16,NA,TRBD2,TRBV18,CASSPRTSGSSDTQYF,TGTGCCAGCTCACCTAGGACTAGCGGGAGTTCAGATACGCAGTATTTT
TRBJ2-3,15,NA,TRBD2,TRBV7-3,CASRSGSGATDTQYF,TGTGCCAGCAGGAGCGGGAGTGGGGCCACAGATACGCAGTATTTT
TRBJ2-5,13,NA,TRBD1,TRBV28,CASSRDREETQYF,TGTGCCAGCAGTCGAGACAGGGAAGAGACCCAGTACTTC
TRBJ1-5,14,NA,NA,TRBV6-5,CASRKGSLNQPQHF,TGTGCCAGCAGGAAAGGGAGCCTCAATCAGCCCCAGCATTTT
TRBJ2-2,16,NA,TRBD1,TRBV5-1,CASSLATGTITGELFF,TGCGCCAGCAGCTTGGCGACAGGGACAATCACCGGGGAGCTGTTTTTT
TRBJ1-1,17,NA,TRBD1,TRBV7-2,CASTQTGGSLWNTEAFF,TGTGCCAGCACCCAGACAGGGGGCTCTCTTTGGAACACTGAAGCTTTCTTT
TRBJ2-4,14,NA,TRBD2,TRBV7-1,CASSHASGKNIQYF,TGTGCCAGCAGCCATGCTAGCGGGAAAAACATTCAGTACTTC
TRBJ2-1,15,NA,TRBD1,TRBV7-6,CASSLGPGQGLTKFF,TGTGCCAGCAGCTTAGGACCGGGACAGGGACTCACCAAGTTCTTC
TRBJ2-3,14,NA,NA,TRBV19,CASSTPRRGDTQYF,TGTGCCAGTAGTACCCCACGACGGGGAGATACGCAGTATTTT
TRBJ1-4,15,NA,TRBD1,TRBV5-1,CASSAGQGLFEKLFF,TGCGCCAGCAGCGCCGGACAGGGTTTGTTTGAAAAACTGTTTTTT
TRBJ2-7,15,NA,NA,TRBV7-2,CASSPRTRGGYEQYF,TGTGCCAGCAGCCCGAGGACTAGAGGGGGCTACGAGCAGTACTTC
TRBJ2-5,15,NA,NA,TRBV7-7,CASSLTGLPQETQYF,TGTGCCAGCAGCTTAACAGGGCTCCCTCAAGAGACCCAGTACTTC
TRBJ2-7,14,once,TRBD2,TRBV7-2,CASRVTSGTYEQYF,TGTGCCAGCAGGGTGACTAGCGGCACCTACGAGCAGTACTTC
TRBJ1-1,14,NA,NA,TRBV5-1,CASSLGGASTEAFF,TGCGCCAGCAGCTTAGGGGGGGCAAGCACTGAAGCTTTCTTT
TRBJ1-2,18,NA,NA,TRBV28,CASSFPRGSVKGLYGYTF,TGTGCCAGCAGTTTCCCCCGGGGTTCGGTGAAAGGATTATATGGCTACACCTTC
TRBJ2-7,15,NA,NA,TRBV10-3,CAISESGRGSYEQYF,TGTGCCATCAGTGAGTCAGGCAGGGGATCCTACGAGCAGTACTTC
TRBJ2-5,16,NA,TRBD1,TRBV27,CASSLLGQGLSETQYF,TGTGCCAGCAGTTTATTGGGACAGGGTTTGTCGGAGACCCAGTACTTC
TRBJ2-3,15,NA,NA,TRBV18,CASSPFQSSTDTQYF,TGTGCCAGCTCACCATTCCAGTCTAGCACAGATACGCAGTATTTT
TRBJ1-5,12,NA,TRBD1,TRBV25-1,CASSRGDQPQHF,TGTGCCAGCAGCAGGGGGGATCAGCCCCAGCATTTT
TRBJ1-5,16,once,NA,TRBV28,CASSLSRTVSNQPQHF,TGTGCCAGCAGTTTATCCCGGACAGTAAGCAATCAGCCCCAGCATTTT
TRBJ2-1,16,NA,NA,TRBV7-6,CASSLVSGTVYNEQFF,TGTGCCAGCAGCCTCGTATCCGGGACTGTTTACAATGAGCAGTTCTTC
TRBJ2-7,17,NA,TRBD2,TRBV5-1,CASSLGTSGRRTYEQYF,TGCGCCAGCAGCTTGGGTACTAGCGGGAGGCGGACCTACGAGCAGTACTTC
TRBJ2-5,15,many,TRBD2,TRBV28,CASRRLAGGQETQYF,TGTGCCAGCAGACGTCTAGCGGGAGGTCAAGAGACCCAGTACTTC
TRBJ1-1,15,once,NA,TRBV5-1,CASSPGYGGDTEAFF,TGCGCCAGCAGCCCAGGGTACGGGGGAGACACTGAAGCTTTCTTT
TRBJ2-5,14,NA,TRBD2,TRBV28,CASSFTSGQETQYF,TGTGCCAGCAGTTTTACTAGCGGCCAAGAGACCCAGTACTTC
TRBJ1-2,12,NA,NA,TRBV28,CASSSRGYGYTF,TGTGCCAGCAGTTCCCGGGGCTATGGCTACACCTTC
TRBJ2-6,14,NA,NA,TRBV30,CAWSLGAGANVLTF,TGTGCCTGGAGTTTAGGGGCTGGGGCCAACGTCCTGACTTTC
TRBJ1-5,14,NA,NA,TRBV27,CASSLRDNNQPQHF,TGTGCCAGCAGTCTCCGGGACAACAATCAGCCCCAGCATTTT
TRBJ2-5,13,NA,TRBD2,TRBV2,CASSPSGSETQYF,TGTGCCAGCAGTCCTAGCGGGAGTGAGACCCAGTACTTC
TRBJ1-5,14,NA,NA,TRBV7-8,CASSRLVSNQPQHF,TGTGCCAGCAGCCGACTGGTTAGCAATCAGCCCCAGCATTTT